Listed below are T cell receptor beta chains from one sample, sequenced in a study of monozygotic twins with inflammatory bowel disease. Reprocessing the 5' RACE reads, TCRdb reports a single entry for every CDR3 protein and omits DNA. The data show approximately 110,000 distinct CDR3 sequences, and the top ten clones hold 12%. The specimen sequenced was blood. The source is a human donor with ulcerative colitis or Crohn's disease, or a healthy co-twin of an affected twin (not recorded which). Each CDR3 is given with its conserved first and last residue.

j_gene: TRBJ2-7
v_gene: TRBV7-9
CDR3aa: CASSTGVEGEQYF

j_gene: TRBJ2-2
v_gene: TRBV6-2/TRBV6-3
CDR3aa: CASSYGRGMIGELFF

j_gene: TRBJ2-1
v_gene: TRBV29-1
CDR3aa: CSASEGSYNEQFF

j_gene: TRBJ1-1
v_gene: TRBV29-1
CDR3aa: CSVAGLIEAFF

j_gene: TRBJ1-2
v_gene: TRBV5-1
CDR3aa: CASRPWDNNYGYTF

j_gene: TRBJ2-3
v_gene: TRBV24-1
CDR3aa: CATAGRSGRVDTQYF

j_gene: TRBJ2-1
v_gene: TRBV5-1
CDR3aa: CASSFGGGREGNEQFF

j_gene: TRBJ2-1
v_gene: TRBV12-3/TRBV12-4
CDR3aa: CASSPRTYNEQFF

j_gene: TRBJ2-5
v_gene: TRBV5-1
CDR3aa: CASSQLAGRQETQYF

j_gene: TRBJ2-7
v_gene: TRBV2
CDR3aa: CASSQTDRYEQYF

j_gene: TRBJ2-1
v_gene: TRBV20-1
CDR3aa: CSGTSDNEQFF

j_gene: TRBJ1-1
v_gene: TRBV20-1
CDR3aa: CSARAPTGEGTEAFF

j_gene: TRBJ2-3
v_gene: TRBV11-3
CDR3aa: CASSKSELGTDTQYF

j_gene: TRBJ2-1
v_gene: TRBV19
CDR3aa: CASNTVRAGEWNEQFF

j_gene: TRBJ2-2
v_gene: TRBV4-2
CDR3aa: CASLGGTGELFF

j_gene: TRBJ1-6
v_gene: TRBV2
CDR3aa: CASSARRTPVNSPLHF

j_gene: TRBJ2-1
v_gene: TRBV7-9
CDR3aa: CASSAGLAEKNEQFF

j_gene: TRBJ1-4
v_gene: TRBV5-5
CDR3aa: CASSLEGTGLSKLFF

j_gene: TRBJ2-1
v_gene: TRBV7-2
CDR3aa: CASSFAGARYNEQFF

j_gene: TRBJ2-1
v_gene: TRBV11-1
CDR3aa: CASRPTSGRVLEQFF

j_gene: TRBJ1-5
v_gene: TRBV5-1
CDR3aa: CASSAGTGGQPQHF

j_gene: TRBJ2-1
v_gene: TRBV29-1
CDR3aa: CSVGPRGSGGGNEQFF

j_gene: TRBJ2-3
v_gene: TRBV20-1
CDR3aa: CSARSYTSGSTDTQYF

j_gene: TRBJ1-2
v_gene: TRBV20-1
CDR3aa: CSPPLGGGAWGYTF

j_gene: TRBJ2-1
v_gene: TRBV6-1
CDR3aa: CASSAGQGAPNEQFF

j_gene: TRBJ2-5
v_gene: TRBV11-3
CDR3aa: CASSMTGQEAQYF

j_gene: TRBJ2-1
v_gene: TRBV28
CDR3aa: CASNRLAGVGEQFF

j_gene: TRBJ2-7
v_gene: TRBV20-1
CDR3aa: CSATSGESEQYF

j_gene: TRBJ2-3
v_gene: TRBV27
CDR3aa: CASSSTPAGADTQYF

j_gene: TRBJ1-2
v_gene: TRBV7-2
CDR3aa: CASSRDRAYGYTF

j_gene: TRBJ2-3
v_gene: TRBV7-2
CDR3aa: CASSLDQGGTDTQYF

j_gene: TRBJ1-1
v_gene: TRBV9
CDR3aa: CASSVGTGLMNTEAFF

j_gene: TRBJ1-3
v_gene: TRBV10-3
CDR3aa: CAISLSGSGNTIYF

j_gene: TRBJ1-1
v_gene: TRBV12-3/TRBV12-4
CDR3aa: CASMGPRRTEAFF

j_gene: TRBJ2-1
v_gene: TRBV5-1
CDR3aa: CASSLAVDYLDEQFF

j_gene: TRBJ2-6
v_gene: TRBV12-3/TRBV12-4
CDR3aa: CASSLGGANVLTF

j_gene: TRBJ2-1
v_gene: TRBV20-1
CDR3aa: CSARSSGGARNEQFF

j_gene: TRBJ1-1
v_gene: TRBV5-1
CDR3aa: CASSSPEAGNTEAFF

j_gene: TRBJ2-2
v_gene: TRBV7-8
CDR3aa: CASSLVQNTGELFF

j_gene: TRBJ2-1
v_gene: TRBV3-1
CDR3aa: CASSQMLTSGGGRYNEQFF

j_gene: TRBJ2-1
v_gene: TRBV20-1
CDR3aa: CSATPEEGNEQFF

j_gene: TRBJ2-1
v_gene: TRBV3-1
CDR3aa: CASSQDTASYDEQFF

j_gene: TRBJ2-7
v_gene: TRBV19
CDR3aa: CASSIGARWGEQYF

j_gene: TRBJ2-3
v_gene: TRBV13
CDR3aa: CASSIRTDTQYF

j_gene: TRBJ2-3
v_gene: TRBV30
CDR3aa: CAWSPLGTDTQYF

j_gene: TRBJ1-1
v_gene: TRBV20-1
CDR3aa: CSARDQRGSTEAFF

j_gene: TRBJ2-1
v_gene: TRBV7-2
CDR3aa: CASSLAISRNRASSYNEQFF

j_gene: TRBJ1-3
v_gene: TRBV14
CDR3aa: CASSPGRGTSGNTIYF

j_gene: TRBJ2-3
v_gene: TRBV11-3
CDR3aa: CASSLGLATLEDTQYF

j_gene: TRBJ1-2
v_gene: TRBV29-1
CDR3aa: CSVPEGIYGYTF